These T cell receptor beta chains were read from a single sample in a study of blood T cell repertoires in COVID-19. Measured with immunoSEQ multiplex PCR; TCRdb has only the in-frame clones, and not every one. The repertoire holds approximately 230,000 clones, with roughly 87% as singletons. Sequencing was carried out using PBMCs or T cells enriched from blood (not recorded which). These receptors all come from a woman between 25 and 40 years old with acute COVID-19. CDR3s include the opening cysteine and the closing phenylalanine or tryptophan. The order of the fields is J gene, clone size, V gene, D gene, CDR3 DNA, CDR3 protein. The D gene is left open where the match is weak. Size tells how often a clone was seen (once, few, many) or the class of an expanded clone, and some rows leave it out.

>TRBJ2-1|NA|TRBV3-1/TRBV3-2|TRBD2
TGTGCCAGCAGCCAAGGGACTAGCGGACGACCTGAGCAGTTCTTC
CASSQGTSGRPEQFF
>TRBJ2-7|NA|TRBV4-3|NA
TGCGCCAGCAGCCAAGAAGCGGTAGGGTACGAGCAGTACTTC
CASSQEAVGYEQYF
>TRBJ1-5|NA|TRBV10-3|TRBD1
TGTGCCATACAGGGGCCCAATCAGCCCCAGCATTTT
CAIQGPNQPQHF
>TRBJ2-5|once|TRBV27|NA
TGTGCCAGCAGTTTAGAGGTCGGAGACCAAGAGACCCAGTACTTC
CASSLEVGDQETQYF
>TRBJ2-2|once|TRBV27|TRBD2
TGTGCCAGCAGACAAGGGACTAGCGGGTTGAGCACCGGGGAGCTGTTTTTT
CASRQGTSGLSTGELFF
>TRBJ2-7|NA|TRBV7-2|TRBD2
TGTGCCAGCAGGTCGTTGGGGACTACCTCCTACGAGCAGTACTTC
CASRSLGTTSYEQYF
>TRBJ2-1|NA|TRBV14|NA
TGTGCCAGCAGCCCCCGGGCCAGGAGGTACAATGAGCAGTTCTTC
CASSPRARRYNEQFF
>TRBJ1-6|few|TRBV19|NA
TGTGCCAGTAGTACTCATAATTCACCCCTCCACTTT
CASSTHNSPLHF
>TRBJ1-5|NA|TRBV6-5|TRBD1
TGTGCCAGCAGACCCCCGGGACAGGGAACTCAGCCCCAGCATTTT
CASRPPGQGTQPQHF
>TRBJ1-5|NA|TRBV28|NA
TGTGCCAGCAGTTTATCCTCAGGGTTTAGGCAGCCCCAGCATTTT
CASSLSSGFRQPQHF
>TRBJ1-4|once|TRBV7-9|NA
TGTGCCAGCAGCTTAGTTGGTCCGGGGAATGAAAAACTGTTTTTT
CASSLVGPGNEKLFF
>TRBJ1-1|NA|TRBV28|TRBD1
TGTGCCAGCAGTTTGACAGGGCCGACTGAAGCTTTCTTT
CASSLTGPTEAFF
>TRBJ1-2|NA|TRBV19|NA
TGTGCCAGTAGTGCTGACAGAAGGAACTATGGCTACACCTTC
CASSADRRNYGYTF